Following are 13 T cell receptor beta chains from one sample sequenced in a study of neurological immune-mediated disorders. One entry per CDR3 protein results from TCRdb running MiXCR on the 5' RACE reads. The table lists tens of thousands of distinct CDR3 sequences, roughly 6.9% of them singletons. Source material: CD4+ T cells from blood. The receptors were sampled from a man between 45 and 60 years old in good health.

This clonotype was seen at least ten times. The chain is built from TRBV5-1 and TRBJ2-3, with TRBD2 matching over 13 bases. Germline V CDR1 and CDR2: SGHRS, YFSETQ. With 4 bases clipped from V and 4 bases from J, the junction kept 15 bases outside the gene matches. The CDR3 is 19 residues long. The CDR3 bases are TGCGCCAGCAGCCGCGAATGGACTAGCGGGAGTATGGGCGCAGATACGCAGTATTTT. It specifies CASSREWTSGSMGADTQYF. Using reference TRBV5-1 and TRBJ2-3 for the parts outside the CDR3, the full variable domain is KAGVTQTPRYLIKTRGQQVTLSCSPISGHRSVSWYQQTPGQGLQFLFEYFSETQRNKGNFPGRFSGRQFSNSRSEMNVSTLELGDSALYLCASSREWTSGSMGADTQYFGPGTRLTVL.

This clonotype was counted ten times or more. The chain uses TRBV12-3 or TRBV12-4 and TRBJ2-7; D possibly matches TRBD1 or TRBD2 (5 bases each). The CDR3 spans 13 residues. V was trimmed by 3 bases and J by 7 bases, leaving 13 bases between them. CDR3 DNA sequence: TGTGCCAGCAGTTTGGCATACGGGGCTGAGCAGTACTTC. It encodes CASSLAYGAEQYF.

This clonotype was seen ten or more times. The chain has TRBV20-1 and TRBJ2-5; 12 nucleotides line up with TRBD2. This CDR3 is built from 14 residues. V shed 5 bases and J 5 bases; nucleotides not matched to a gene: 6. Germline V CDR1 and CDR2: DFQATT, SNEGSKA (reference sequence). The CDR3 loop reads CSARDTSGRETQYF. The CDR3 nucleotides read TGCAGTGCTCGTGATACTAGCGGGAGGGAGACCCAGTACTTC.

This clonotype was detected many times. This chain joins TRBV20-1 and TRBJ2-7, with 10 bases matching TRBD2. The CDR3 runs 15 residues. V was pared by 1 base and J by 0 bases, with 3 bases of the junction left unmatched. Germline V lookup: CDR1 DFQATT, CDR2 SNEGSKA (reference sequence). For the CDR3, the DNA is TGCAGTGCTAGAGTTAGCGGGAGGCCCTCCTACGAGCAGTACTTC. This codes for CSARVSGRPSYEQYF.

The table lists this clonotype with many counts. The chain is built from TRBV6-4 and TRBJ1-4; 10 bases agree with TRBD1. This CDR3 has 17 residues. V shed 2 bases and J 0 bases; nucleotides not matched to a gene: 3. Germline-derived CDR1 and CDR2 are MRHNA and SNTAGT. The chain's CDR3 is CASSDGQGDSTNEKLFF. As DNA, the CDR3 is TGTGCCAGCAGTGACGGACAGGGGGACTCAACTAATGAAAAACTGTTTTTT.

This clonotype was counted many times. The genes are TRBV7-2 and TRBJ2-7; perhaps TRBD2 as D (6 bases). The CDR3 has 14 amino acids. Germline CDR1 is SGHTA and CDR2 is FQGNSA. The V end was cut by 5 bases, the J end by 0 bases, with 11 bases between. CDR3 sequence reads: CASSRRGSSYEQYF. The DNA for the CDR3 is TGTGCCAGCAGCCGACGGGGGAGCTCCTACGAGCAGTACTTC.

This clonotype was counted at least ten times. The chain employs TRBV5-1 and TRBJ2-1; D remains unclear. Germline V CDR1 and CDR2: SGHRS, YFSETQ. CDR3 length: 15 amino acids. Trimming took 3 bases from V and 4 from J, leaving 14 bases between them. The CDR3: CASSSGVGLYNEQFF. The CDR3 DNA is TGCGCCAGCAGCTCAGGAGTCGGCCTTTACAATGAGCAGTTCTTC.

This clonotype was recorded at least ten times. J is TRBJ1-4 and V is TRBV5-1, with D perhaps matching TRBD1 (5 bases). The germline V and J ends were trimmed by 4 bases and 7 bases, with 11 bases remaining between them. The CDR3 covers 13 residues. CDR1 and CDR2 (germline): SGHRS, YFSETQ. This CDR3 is CASSNQGGEKLFF. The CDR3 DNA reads TGCGCCAGCAGCAATCAGGGTGGTGAAAAACTGTTTTTT. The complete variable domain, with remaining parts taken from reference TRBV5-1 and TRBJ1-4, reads KAGVTQTPRYLIKTRGQQVTLSCSPISGHRSVSWYQQTPGQGLQFLFEYFSETQRNKGNFPGRFSGRQFSNSRSEMNVSTLELGDSALYLCASSNQGGEKLFFGSGTQLSVL.

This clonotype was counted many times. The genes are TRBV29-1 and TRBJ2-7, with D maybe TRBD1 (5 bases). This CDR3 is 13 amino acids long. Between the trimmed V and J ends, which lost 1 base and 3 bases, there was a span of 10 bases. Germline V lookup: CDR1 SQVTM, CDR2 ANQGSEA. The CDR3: CSVEVRDYYEQYF. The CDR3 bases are TGCAGCGTTGAAGTCAGGGATTACTACGAGCAGTACTTC.

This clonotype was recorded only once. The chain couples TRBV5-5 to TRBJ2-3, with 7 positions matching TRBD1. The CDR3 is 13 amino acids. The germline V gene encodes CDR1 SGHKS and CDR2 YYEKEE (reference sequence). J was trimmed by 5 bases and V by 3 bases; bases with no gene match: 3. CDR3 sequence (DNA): TGTGCCAGCAGCTGGGGACAGAGAGATACGCAGTATTTT. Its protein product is CASSWGQRDTQYF.

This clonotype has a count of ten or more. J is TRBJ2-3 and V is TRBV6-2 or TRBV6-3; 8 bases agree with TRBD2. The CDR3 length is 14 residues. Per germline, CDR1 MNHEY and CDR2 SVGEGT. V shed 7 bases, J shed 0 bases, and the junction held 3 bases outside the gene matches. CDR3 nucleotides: TGTGCCAGCACCTTAGCGGGAAGCACAGATACGCAGTATTTT. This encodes CASTLAGSTDTQYF.

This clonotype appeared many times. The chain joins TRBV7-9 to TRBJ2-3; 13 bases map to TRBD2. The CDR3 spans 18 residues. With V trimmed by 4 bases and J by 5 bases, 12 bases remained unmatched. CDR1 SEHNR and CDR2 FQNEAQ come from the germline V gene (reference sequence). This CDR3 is CASSSPRTSGRLRDTQYF. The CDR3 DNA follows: TGTGCCAGCAGCTCCCCGCGGACTAGCGGGAGACTCCGAGATACGCAGTATTTT.

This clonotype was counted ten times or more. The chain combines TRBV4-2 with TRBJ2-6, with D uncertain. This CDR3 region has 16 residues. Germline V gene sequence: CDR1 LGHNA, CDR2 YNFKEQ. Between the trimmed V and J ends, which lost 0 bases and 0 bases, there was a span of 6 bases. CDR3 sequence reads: CASSQDRSSGANVLTF. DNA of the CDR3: TGTGCCAGCAGCCAAGATAGAAGCTCTGGGGCCAACGTCCTGACTTTC.